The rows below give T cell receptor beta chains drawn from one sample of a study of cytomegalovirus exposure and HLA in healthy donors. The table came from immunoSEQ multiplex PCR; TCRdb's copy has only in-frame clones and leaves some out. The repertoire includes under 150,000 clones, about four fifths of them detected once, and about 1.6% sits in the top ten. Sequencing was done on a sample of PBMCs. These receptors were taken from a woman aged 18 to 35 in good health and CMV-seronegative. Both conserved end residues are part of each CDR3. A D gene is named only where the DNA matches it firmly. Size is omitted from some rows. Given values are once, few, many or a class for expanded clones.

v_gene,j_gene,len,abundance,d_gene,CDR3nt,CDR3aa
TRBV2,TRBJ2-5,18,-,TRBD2,TGTGCCAGCAGCTTACCGACTAGCGGGGGGCCTTTACAAGAGACCCAGTACTTC,CASSLPTSGGPLQETQYF
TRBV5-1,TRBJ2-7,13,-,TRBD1,TGCGCCAGCAGCACAAATACAGGGGGCGAGCAGTACTTC,CASSTNTGGEQYF
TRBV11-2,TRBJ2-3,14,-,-,TGTGCCAGCAGCTTAGATAGTAACACAGATACGCAGTATTTT,CASSLDSNTDTQYF
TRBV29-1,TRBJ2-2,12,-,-,TGCAGCGTTGGGCTGAACACCGGGGAGCTGTTTTTT,CSVGLNTGELFF
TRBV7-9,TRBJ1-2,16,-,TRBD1,TGTGCCAGCAGCTCGAACAACAGGGGGCAAAGGGACGGCTACACCTTC,CASSSNNRGQRDGYTF
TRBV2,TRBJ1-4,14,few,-,TGTGCCAGCAGTGAAATGGGGCGGAATGAAAAACTGTTTTTT,CASSEMGRNEKLFF
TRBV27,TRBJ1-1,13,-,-,TGTGCCAGCAGTTCTGGGGGCTTGACTGAAGCTTTCTTT,CASSSGGLTEAFF
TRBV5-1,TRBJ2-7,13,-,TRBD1,TGCGCCAGCAGCCCGAGACAGGGGAGCGAGCAGTACTTC,CASSPRQGSEQYF
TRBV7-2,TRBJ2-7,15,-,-,TGTGCCAGCAGCTTAGCGTCGTCCTCGACACTCGAGCAGTACTTC,CASSLASSSTLEQYF
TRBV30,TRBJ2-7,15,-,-,TGTGCCTGGATGAGGGAGTCAGGGGTCGGCTACGAGCAGTACTTC,CAWMRESGVGYEQYF
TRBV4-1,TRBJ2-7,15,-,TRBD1,TGCGCCAGCAGCCAAGAGGGACAGGCCTCCTACGAGCAGTACTTC,CASSQEGQASYEQYF
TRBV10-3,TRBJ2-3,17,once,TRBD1,TGTGCCATTCAACCCGGGACAGGGGTCTCTAGCACAGATACGCAGTATTTT,CAIQPGTGVSSTDTQYF
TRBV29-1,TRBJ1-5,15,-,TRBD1,TGCAGCGTAGGGACAGGGGTCGCCCCCAATCAGCCCCAGCATTTT,CSVGTGVAPNQPQHF
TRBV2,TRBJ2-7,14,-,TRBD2,TGTGCCAGTTCTTTGGCGGGGGGATACTACGAGCAGTACTTC,CASSLAGGYYEQYF
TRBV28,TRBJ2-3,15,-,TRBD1,TGTGCCAGCAGCATCCGACAGGGAAGCACAGATACGCAGTATTTT,CASSIRQGSTDTQYF